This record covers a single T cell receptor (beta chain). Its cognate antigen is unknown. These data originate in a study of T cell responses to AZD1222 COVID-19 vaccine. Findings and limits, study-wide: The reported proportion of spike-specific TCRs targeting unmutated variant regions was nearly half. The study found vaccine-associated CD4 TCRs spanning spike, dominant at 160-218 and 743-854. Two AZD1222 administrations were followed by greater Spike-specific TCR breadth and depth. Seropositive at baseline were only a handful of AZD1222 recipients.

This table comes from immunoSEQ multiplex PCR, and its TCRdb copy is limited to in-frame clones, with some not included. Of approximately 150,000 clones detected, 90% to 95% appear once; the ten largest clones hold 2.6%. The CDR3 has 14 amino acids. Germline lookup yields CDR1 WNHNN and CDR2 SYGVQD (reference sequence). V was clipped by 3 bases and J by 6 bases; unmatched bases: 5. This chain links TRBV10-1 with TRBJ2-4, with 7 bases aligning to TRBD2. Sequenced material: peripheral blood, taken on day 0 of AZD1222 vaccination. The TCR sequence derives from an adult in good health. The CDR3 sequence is CASSDGGSGNIQYF. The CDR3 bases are TGCGCCAGCAGTGATGGCGGGAGCGGAAACATTCAGTACTTC.